The source of this TCR beta chain is a study of identical twins (TCRdb year 2016). In terms of the full investigation: To test whether fetal clonotypes persist, the study used deep sequencing on TCR alpha and beta repertoires from monozygotic twins, unrelated adults of various ages, and cord blood. To rule out contamination, the twin experiments were replicated at different times with different library preparation protocols.

Only healthy Caucasian donors were included. The twin cohort comprised three pairs of female monozygotic twins, all aged roughly 18 to 30 years. CD4+ and CD8+ T cell populations were isolated with positive isolation kits from Invitrogen. Library preparation was by 5' RACE. Sequenced using an Illumina HiSeq 2000. Template switching introduced a universal primer binding site; the final cDNA contained a unique molecular identifier, enabling accurate counting of TCR cDNA molecules. Specific primers in the conserved constant-segment region were used to synthesize first-strand cDNA for TCR alpha and beta chains. To control for contamination, every cDNA library carried two barcodes: a SMART-Mk sample barcode plus Illumina barcodes. TruSeq adapter sequences and Illumina sample barcodes were added in two successive PCR steps. The TCR alpha and beta cDNA libraries were sequenced on the Illumina HiSeq platform using custom primers. The authors processed their data as follows. MiGEC processed the raw reads to extract unique molecular identifiers, while MiXCR was used to determine the CDR3 positions. Recombination models were inferred per individual with the repgenHMM and IGoR tools using an EM algorithm. Shared clonotypes were analyzed with the tcR package in R, and sharing was normalized by the product of cloneset sizes. Out-of-frame nonproductive sequences were analyzed to study raw recombination free of thymic and clonal selection effects. TCRdb passed the public sequencing reads through fastp at Q25 and MiXCR, retaining productive beta sequences. Rows are unified per CDR3 protein, each entry keeping the most common DNA and genes. For this entry, the V and J calls and clone size follow TCRdb and not the study's own pipeline. Counted in this sample were 450,000 or so distinct CDR3 sequences; 12% to 15% of them appeared once. The biggest ten clones account for around 0.48% of the sample.

Concerning this clonotype: This clone's antigen is unknown. Per-base quality was not reported, and no clone a single base away is much larger than it.

Results the study describes overall, beyond this receptor: Fewer insertions were carried by abundant cord blood beta clonotypes; a weaker similar trend was observed in young adult naive repertoires, while no such trend was observed in memory repertoires. Compared with coincidental sharing between unrelated individuals, out-of-frame TCR alpha sequences shared between twins showed an excess of sequences with low generation probability. Because the same donors could not be followed over many years, the conclusions depended on cross-sectional statistical analysis. Recombination models systematically underestimated out-of-frame TCR alpha sharing in monozygotic twins but agreed with sharing between unrelated individuals. Excess twin sharing in beta out-of-frame sequences was weaker because fewer shared sequences lowered the signal-to-noise ratio. Zero-insertion analyses could be partly confounded by invariant T cells such as MAIT and iNKT, although diverse VJ usage argued against such confounding for most clonotypes.

These same data were also listed under a study on yellow fever vaccine responses in identical twins. The second study reports: According to the authors, the vaccine-induced T cell response in identical twins seemed to be partly convergent and partly specific to each individual. Focusing on identical twins, the study followed the T cell clones that responded to the vaccine, and did so with precision.

Sequences were obtained from CD4+ T cells sorted from blood. The clonotype was recovered from a woman younger than 30 in good health.

The CDR3 loop reads CSARDTTTDTQYF. The nucleotide sequence reads as follows: TGCAGTGCTAGAGATACTACCACAGATACGCAGTATTTT. This chain is built from TRBV20-1 and TRBJ2-3; too little of a D gene remains to name it. V was cut back by 0 bases and J by 2 bases, leaving a gap of 6 bases between them. The CDR3 starts with the cysteine, ends with the phenylalanine, and has 13 residues. Only the CDR3 region is kept as DNA, spanning 39 bases read in frame from base 1. The CDR1 and CDR2 encoded by the germline V gene (reference sequence) are DFQATT and SNEGSKA.